This T cell receptor beta chain was profiled in a study of cytomegalovirus exposure and HLA in healthy donors. On the study more broadly: Among approximately 400 genotyped donors, around 82% fell in the Caucasian-associated ancestry cluster.

V dropped 0 bases and J dropped 2 bases, with 22 bases sitting between them. The germline V gene has CDR1 SGHDT and CDR2 YYEEEE. The length of the CDR3 is 19 residues. The PCR used 60 Vbeta and 13 Jbeta primers. Method: immunoSEQ multiplex PCR; TCRdb's copy keeps in-frame clones and lacks some. The table records 150,000 to 250,000 clones, 82% of them present only once. The specimen sequenced was PBMCs. The rearrangement uses TRBV5-6 and TRBJ2-3; D gene unclear. The source is a boy aged 2 to 10 in good health and CMV-seronegative. The CDR3 bases are TGTGCCAGCAGCTTGGATTGGAAAGTTGGGCAACAGTTCACAGATACGCAGTATTTT. Protein product: CASSLDWKVGQQFTDTQYF.